Following are 17 T cell receptor beta chains from one sample sequenced in a study of blood T cell repertoires in COVID-19. TCRdb's copy holds only in-frame clones and misses some; the assay was immunoSEQ multiplex PCR. The repertoire includes around 54,000 clones, 90% of them detected once, and around 3.1% sits in the top ten. Source material: peripheral blood. These TCRs come from a human donor in a cohort sampled during active COVID-19.

The rearrangement joins TRBV2 to TRBJ2-2, with 8 positions matching TRBD1. The J segment lost 0 bases and the V segment lost 5 bases, leaving 5 bases of the junction unmatched. Germline CDR1 reads SNHLY; CDR2 reads FYNNEI. This CDR3 contains 16 residues. The CDR3 sequence is CASSRQGPANTGELFF. The CDR3, as DNA: TGTGCCAGCAGTAGACAGGGGCCAGCGAACACCGGGGAGCTGTTTTTT. The full variable domain, its missing parts supplied by reference TRBV2 and TRBJ2-2, is EPEVTQTPSHQVTQMGQEVILRCVPISNHLYFYWYRQILGQKVEFLVSFYNNEISEKSEIFDDQFSVERPDGSNFTLKIRSTKLEDSAMYFCASSRQGPANTGELFFGEGSRLTVL.

The chain employs TRBV19 and TRBJ1-2, with D perhaps TRBD1 (6 bases). The ends were cut back, 2 bases at V and 5 bases at J, with 12 bases in the middle. Germline V gene sequence: CDR1 LNHDA, CDR2 SQIVND (reference sequence). The CDR3 consists of 14 residues. The CDR3, as DNA: TGTGCCAGTAGTATAACCCACAGGGAGTATGGCTACACCTTC. Encoded protein: CASSITHREYGYTF.

V gene TRBV3-1 (or the pseudogene TRBV3-2) combines with J gene TRBJ2-1, with 10 nucleotides matching TRBD2. The CDR3 runs 14 residues. Germline V gene sequence: CDR1 LGHDT, CDR2 YNNKEL (reference sequence). The trim removed 4 bases at V and 5 bases at J, leaving 2 bases unmatched. CDR3 sequence (DNA): TGTGCCAGCAGCCCTAGCGGGAGTCACAATGAGCAGTTCTTC. Its protein product is CASSPSGSHNEQFF.

This chain connects TRBV5-1 to TRBJ2-4; no reliable D call. V lost 4 bases to trimming and J lost 10 bases, with 15 bases between them. This CDR3 is 13 amino acids long. The germline gives CDR1 SGHRS, CDR2 YFSETQ. The CDR3 bases are TGCGCCAGCAGCATGGACGGCCAGGCGATTCAGTACTTC. Translation gives CASSMDGQAIQYF.

The chain combines TRBV5-4 with TRBJ2-7; 16 nucleotides align to TRBD2. The V segment lost 0 bases and the J segment 0 bases; nucleotides outside the gene matches: 6. This CDR3 is built from 19 residues. Germline V lookup: CDR1 SGHNT, CDR2 YYREEE (reference sequence). The CDR3 DNA is TGTGCCAGCAGCTTGGAACCGGGACTAGCGGGAGGGCCCTCCTACGAGCAGTACTTC. Translating gives CASSLEPGLAGGPSYEQYF.

This clone showed up just once. CDR3 sequence reads: CASSFQGQGNEQFF. The CDR3 region has the DNA TGCGCCAGCAGCTTTCAGGGACAGGGAAATGAGCAGTTCTTC. The rearrangement joins TRBV5-1 to TRBJ2-1; 9 positions match TRBD1. This CDR3 is 14 amino acids long. The V segment lost 2 bases and the J segment 7 bases; nucleotides outside the gene matches: 4. CDR1 SGHRS and CDR2 YFSETQ come from the germline V gene.

The chain is built from TRBV15 and TRBJ1-4; no clear D gene. From germline, CDR1 is LNHNV and CDR2 YYDKDF (reference sequence). The CDR3 is 13 amino acids. Trimming cost V 0 bases and J 8 bases, with 7 bases left between them. In nucleotides, the CDR3 is TGTGCCACCAGCAGAGATGCTCAGGAAAAACTGTTTTTT. This codes for CATSRDAQEKLFF.

V usage is TRBV2 and J usage is TRBJ2-3, with TRBD2 matching 8 bases. Per the germline V gene, CDR1 is SNHLY and CDR2 is FYNNEI. The CDR3 has 16 amino acids. The ends lost 6 bases at V and 6 bases at J; junction bases unmatched: 14. The CDR3 reads CASRASSGSTPDTQYF. CDR3 DNA: TGTGCCAGCAGGGCATCAAGCGGGAGCACCCCGGATACGCAGTATTTT.

This chain uses TRBV6-4 with TRBJ2-1, with 8 bases lining up with TRBD2. Germline CDR1 is MRHNA and CDR2 is SNTAGT. V shed 6 bases and J 4 bases; nucleotides not matched to a gene: 8. The CDR3 has 15 amino acids. The CDR3: CASSPRSGNYNEQFF. The CDR3 DNA reads TGTGCCAGCAGCCCCCGTAGCGGGAATTACAATGAGCAGTTCTTC.

CDR3 residues: CASSKTGTGGFGDTQYF. In DNA form, the CDR3 reads TGTGCCAGCAGCAAAACCGGGACAGGGGGCTTCGGAGATACGCAGTATTTT. J is TRBJ2-3 and V is TRBV9; TRBD1 agrees at 12 bases. There are 17 residues in the CDR3. V shed 4 bases, J shed 5 bases, and the junction held 11 bases outside the gene matches. Looked up from germline, CDR1 is SGDLS and CDR2 is YYNGEE.

The genes are TRBV24-1 and TRBJ2-1, with 10 bases that match TRBD2. Germline V CDR1 and CDR2: KGHDR, SFDVKD. CDR3 length: 16 residues. J lost 10 bases, V lost 3 bases, and 11 bases had no gene match. CDR3 in amino acids: CATSDLVTSGSGEQFF. The CDR3 DNA is TGTGCCACCAGTGATCTGGTGACTAGCGGGTCGGGCGAGCAGTTCTTC.

The rearrangement links TRBV28 to TRBJ2-4; a possible D gene is TRBD1 (7 bases). The CDR3 is 16 amino acids. The germline V gene has CDR1 MDHEN and CDR2 SYDVKM. Trimming stripped 7 bases from V and 2 bases from J, with 18 bases between. The CDR3 loop reads CASTGGGMKSKNIQYF. CDR3 bases: TGTGCCAGCACAGGGGGAGGAATGAAGTCCAAAAACATTCAGTACTTC.

V gene TRBV18 combines with J gene TRBJ1-5; D is uncertain. V was clipped by 3 bases and J by 1 base, with 10 bases between them. This CDR3 is 15 amino acids long. Germline V gene lookup returns CDR1 KGHSH and CDR2 LQKENI. CDR3 DNA: TGTGCCAGCTCACCTCAAGAGGGCAGCAATCAGCCCCAGCATTTT. Translated: CASSPQEGSNQPQHF.

The chain has TRBV28 and TRBJ1-4; 9 bases are a match to TRBD1. The CDR3 is made up of 13 amino acids. The junction had 7 bases not matched to a gene; V was cut back by 7 bases and J by 10 bases. Germline loops: CDR1 MDHEN, CDR2 SYDVKM. CDR3 sequence: CASTLGQGGKLFF. CDR3 sequence (DNA): TGTGCCAGCACCTTGGGACAGGGCGGAAAACTGTTTTTT.

This chain uses TRBV13 with TRBJ2-7; 13 nucleotides line up with TRBD2. The V segment lost 1 base and the J segment 2 bases; nucleotides outside the gene matches: 8. The CDR3 consists of 18 residues. CDR1 is PRHDT and CDR2 is FYEKMQ in the germline V gene (reference sequence). The CDR3 DNA reads TGTGCCAGCAGCTTAGCCCCCGGACTAGCGGGAGAGGCCTACGAGCAGTACTTC. Residues: CASSLAPGLAGEAYEQYF.

This chain joins TRBV7-2 and TRBJ1-2; D possibly corresponds to TRBD1 (5 bases). The germline gives CDR1 SGHTA, CDR2 FQGNSA. With 1 base removed from V and 8 bases from J, the gap between germline ends came to 8 bases. This CDR3 is built from 12 residues. CDR3 loop: CASSLERGGYTF. The DNA for the CDR3 is TGTGCCAGCAGCTTAGAAAGGGGCGGCTACACCTTC. Full variable domain (outside the CDR3, taken from reference TRBV7-2 and TRBJ1-2): GAGVSQSPSNKVTEKGKDVELRCDPISGHTALYWYRQSLGQGLEFLIYFQGNSAPDKSGLPSDRFSAERTGGSVSTLTIQRTQQEDSAVYLCASSLERGGYTFGSGTRLTVV.

The chain carries TRBV9 and TRBJ2-1; D ambiguous. Germline assignment: CDR1 SGDLS and CDR2 YYNGEE. V was trimmed by 0 bases and J by 8 bases, leaving 15 bases between them. The CDR3 is 15 amino acids. The CDR3 nucleotides read TGTGCCAGCAGCGTAGACCTAGTTATTGGTCATGAGCAGTTCTTC. Encoded protein: CASSVDLVIGHEQFF. Supplemented by reference TRBV9 and TRBJ2-1, the full variable domain reads DSGVTQTPKHLITATGQRVTLRCSPRSGDLSVYWYQQSLDQGLQFLIQYYNGEERAKGNILERFSAQQFPDLHSELNLSSLELGDSALYFCASSVDLVIGHEQFFGPGTRLTVL.